The 11 T cell receptor beta chains reported below all come from one sample, sequenced in a study of OX40 agonist ivuxolimab in advanced cancers. TCRdb's table, derived via immunoSEQ multiplex PCR, lists solely in-frame clones and lacks some. The profile shows roughly 62,000 clones, around 80% of them singletons. Sample: CD4+ or CD8+ T cells sorted from blood, taken in a trial of the OX40 agonist ivuxolimab. The source is an adult with an advanced solid tumor such as melanoma, head and neck, liver or kidney cancer.

Sample share makes this clone medium-sized. V usage is TRBV27 and J usage is TRBJ1-5, with 7 nucleotides matching TRBD1. Germline values: CDR1 MNHEY, CDR2 SMNVEV (reference sequence). This CDR3 contains 13 residues. V was clipped by 5 bases and J by 7 bases; unmatched bases: 5. This CDR3 is CASSMTGRQPQHF. For the CDR3, the DNA is TGTGCCAGCAGTATGACAGGGCGGCAGCCCCAGCATTTT.

This chain uses TRBV6-5 with TRBJ1-1; D might be TRBD1 (5 bases). The germline gives CDR1 MNHEY, CDR2 SVGAGI. The V and J ends lost 6 bases and 6 bases respectively, with 17 bases between them. This CDR3 region has 14 residues. This CDR3 reads CASRGEGWVSEAFF. The CDR3 nucleotides read TGTGCCAGCAGGGGGGAAGGTTGGGTTTCTGAAGCTTTCTTT.

The V and J genes are TRBV7-8 and TRBJ1-3; D is uncertain. Germline values: CDR1 SGHVS, CDR2 FQNEAQ. The V end was cut by 4 bases, the J end by 4 bases, with 8 bases between. The CDR3 extends over 13 amino acids. The CDR3 reads CASSWGIGNTIYF. The CDR3 region has the DNA TGTGCCAGCAGCTGGGGTATCGGAAACACCATATATTTT.

The V call is TRBV11-1, the J call TRBJ2-6; the D gene is possibly TRBD2 (6 bases). Germline V lookup: CDR1 SGHAT, CDR2 FQDESV (reference sequence). There are 17 residues in the CDR3. V lost 2 bases and J lost 4, with 15 bases in between. Here the CDR3 reads CASSLLREALGANVLTF. The CDR3 nucleotides are TGTGCCAGCAGCTTATTGAGGGAGGCTTTGGGGGCCAACGTCCTGACTTTC. Full variable domain (outside the CDR3, taken from reference TRBV11-1 and TRBJ2-6): EAEVAQSPRYKITEKSQAVAFWCDPISGHATLYWYRQILGQGPELLVQFQDESVVDDSQLPKDRFSAERLKGVDSTLKIQPAELGDSAMYLCASSLLREALGANVLTFGAGSRLTVL.

The V gene is TRBV9, the J gene TRBJ2-3, with 13 nucleotides matching TRBD2. CDR3 size: 18 residues. J was trimmed by 3 bases and V by 6 bases; bases with no gene match: 13. Germline CDR1 and CDR2: SGDLS and YYNGEE. Written as DNA, the CDR3 is TGTGCCAGCAACCACCCCGGGACTAGCGGGGCGGTTACAGATACGCAGTATTTT. Translation: CASNHPGTSGAVTDTQYF. Complete variable domain (other parts from reference TRBV9 and TRBJ2-3): DSGVTQTPKHLITATGQRVTLRCSPRSGDLSVYWYQQSLDQGLQFLIQYYNGEERAKGNILERFSAQQFPDLHSELNLSSLELGDSALYFCASNHPGTSGAVTDTQYFGPGTRLTVL.

The chain is built from TRBV6-5 and TRBJ1-2, with D unclear. With 4 bases removed from V and 8 bases from J, the gap between germline ends came to 14 bases. The CDR3 has 13 amino acids. CDR1 and CDR2 (germline): MNHEY, SVGAGI. The DNA for the CDR3 is TGTGCCAGCAGTTCGGTGACGGGAATCGGCTACACCTTC. Amino acids: CASSSVTGIGYTF.

The rearrangement uses TRBV28 and TRBJ2-7; D is unresolved. This CDR3 is 14 amino acids long. The V gene's germline CDR1 is MDHEN and CDR2 SYDVKM. With 1 base removed from V and 0 bases from J, the gap between germline ends came to 7 bases. The CDR3 DNA is TGTGCCAGCAGTTTATCCGAAGTCTCCTACGAGCAGTACTTC. This codes for CASSLSEVSYEQYF.

The rearrangement joins TRBV11-1 to TRBJ1-2, with 10 bases aligning to TRBD1. CDR1 and CDR2 from the germline V gene are SGHAT and FQDESV (reference sequence). The CDR3 spans 13 residues. The junction had 8 bases not matched to a gene; V was cut back by 8 bases and J by 8 bases. CDR3 sequence: CASAPGQGRGYTF. In DNA form, the CDR3 reads TGTGCCAGCGCCCCGGGACAGGGGCGAGGCTACACCTTC.

J is TRBJ2-7 and V is TRBV6-1; no firm D call. The CDR3 is 11 residues long. In germline, CDR1 is MNHNS, CDR2 SASEGT. V was pared by 7 bases and J by 4 bases, with 8 bases between. CDR3 loop: CASTLGYEQYF. The CDR3 DNA follows: TGTGCCAGCACTCTCGGGTACGAGCAGTACTTC.

As for this clone: The sample contains more than one DNA sequence encoding this CDR3. The chain is built from TRBV7-2 and TRBJ1-4, with D maybe TRBD1 (5 bases). V dropped 5 bases and J dropped 8 bases, with 21 bases sitting between them. The germline gives CDR1 SGHTA, CDR2 FQGNSA. This CDR3 is built from 16 residues. The CDR3 sequence: CASSPIVRVGGEKLFF. The CDR3 nucleotides read TGTGCCAGCAGCCCTATTGTCAGGGTAGGAGGAGAAAAACTGTTTTTT.

The J gene is TRBJ2-1, the V gene TRBV9; D is unclear. The CDR3 runs to 16 residues. Looked up from germline, CDR1 is SGDLS and CDR2 is YYNGEE. Trimming took 4 bases from V and 2 from J, leaving 16 bases between them. CDR3 amino acids: CASSTRSLTPYNEQFF. The CDR3 DNA follows: TGTGCCAGCAGCACCCGCAGCCTTACGCCCTACAATGAGCAGTTCTTC.